The present T cell receptor (beta chain) was sequenced within a study of blood T cells in healthy people across ages. Points from the study as a whole: Comparison with aged donors showed that long-lived donors had more naive CD4+ cells and higher diversity.

Primers used in a second PCR of roughly 7 to 11 cycles were a sample-barcoded 5' primer and a J-beta primer mix. In TCRdb, the 5' RACE reads were re-called with MiXCR into one record per CDR3 protein. The sample includes 550,000 to 650,000 distinct CDR3 sequences, about a quarter of them seen just once. This clonotype has more than one count but fewer than ten. Its antigen is still unknown. These records were also assigned to another study, of T cells of mothers and their children. That work states: Extracted RNA, in its entirety, went into cDNA synthesis at 1.5 ug per 15 ul.

The receptor was derived from a boy younger than 10 in good health. Input material: blood.

The CDR3, as DNA: TGCGCCAGCAGCGGACAGAGCTCCTACGAGCAGTACTTC. Residues: CASSGQSSYEQYF. The V gene is TRBV5-1, the J gene TRBJ2-7; perhaps TRBD1 as D (6 bases). The germline V and J ends were trimmed by 4 bases and 0 bases, with 8 bases remaining between them. Per the germline V gene, CDR1 is SGHRS and CDR2 is YFSETQ. The CDR3 contains 13 residues.